A single sample is the source of the 8 T cell receptor beta chains below, sequenced in a study of cytomegalovirus exposure and HLA in healthy donors. The PCR employed 60 Vbeta primers together with 13 Jbeta primers. Method: immunoSEQ multiplex PCR; TCRdb's copy keeps in-frame clones and lacks some. The sample holds 170,000 or so clones, 70% to 80% seen once. Sequencing was performed on PBMCs. These receptors all come from a male donor in good health and CMV-seronegative.

The chain carries TRBV30 and TRBJ1-1, with D perhaps TRBD1 (5 bases). The germline V and J ends were trimmed by 3 bases and 6 bases, with 11 bases remaining between them. The CDR3 is 12 residues long. Germline values: CDR1 GTSNPN, CDR2 SVGIG (reference sequence). The CDR3 spells CAWRSGGAEAFF. The CDR3 DNA reads as TGTGCCTGGAGGAGTGGGGGGGCTGAAGCTTTCTTT.

CDR3 bases: TGTGCCAGTAGCAAGAGCTCCTACAATGAGCAGTTCTTC. This codes for CASSKSSYNEQFF. V gene TRBV19 combines with J gene TRBJ2-1; D not resolved. Trimming took 6 bases from V and 0 from J, leaving 6 bases between them. Germline CDR1 and CDR2: LNHDA and SQIVND (reference sequence). The CDR3 length is 13 residues.

This clone showed up just a few times. The chain is built from TRBV5-1 and TRBJ2-7; 7 bases fit TRBD1. V shed 0 bases, J shed 3 bases, and the junction held 6 bases outside the gene matches. The CDR3 length is 15 residues. Germline CDR1 SGHRS, CDR2 YFSETQ. In DNA, the CDR3 is TGCGCCAGCAGCTTGGAATTCGGGACAGTCTACGAGCAGTACTTC. Amino acid sequence: CASSLEFGTVYEQYF.

This clone was picked up one time. The chain joins TRBV5-6 to TRBJ2-5, with 7 bases that match TRBD2. CDR3 size: 17 residues. Per germline, CDR1 SGHDT and CDR2 YYEEEE. Trimming removed 4 bases from V and 1 base from J; junction bases left unmatched: 13. CDR3 in DNA: TGTGCCAGCAGCAGACCGCTCTCCGCTAGCGGCCAAGAGACCCAGTACTTC. This gives the protein CASSRPLSASGQETQYF.

The chain has TRBV2 and TRBJ1-5, with 8 bases lining up with TRBD1. This CDR3 comprises 14 residues. With 6 bases clipped from V and 5 bases from J, the junction kept 6 bases outside the gene matches. Per the germline V gene, CDR1 is SNHLY and CDR2 is FYNNEI. This CDR3 reads CASSGQGVYQPQHF. CDR3 coding DNA: TGTGCCAGCAGCGGACAGGGTGTATATCAGCCCCAGCATTTT.

The rearrangement links TRBV4-2 to TRBJ1-1; 7 bases are a match to TRBD1. V gave up 6 bases and J gave up 1 base; unmatched junction bases: 11. Germline V gene lookup returns CDR1 LGHNA and CDR2 YNFKEQ. CDR3 length: 16 residues. CDR3 residues: CASSLRDSPGNTEAFF. The CDR3 nucleotides are TGTGCCAGCAGTCTCCGGGACAGCCCTGGGAACACTGAAGCTTTCTTT.

The gene calls are TRBV29-1 and TRBJ2-1; D is possibly TRBD2 (5 bases). CDR3 length: 15 amino acids. V was pared by 1 base and J by 6 bases, with 16 bases between. Germline V gives CDR1 SQVTM, CDR2 ANQGSEA. The CDR3 is CSVEGLYAGPNEQFF. CDR3 sequence (DNA): TGCAGCGTTGAAGGACTATATGCCGGACCCAATGAGCAGTTCTTC.

The chain uses TRBV18 and TRBJ1-1, with 7 bases fitting TRBD1. The J segment lost 4 bases and the V segment lost 3 bases, leaving 5 bases of the junction unmatched. Germline V gene data show CDR1 as KGHSH and CDR2 as LQKENI. The CDR3 consists of 14 residues. CDR3 in DNA: TGTGCCAGCTCACCCGGAGGGGGCTTCACTGAAGCTTTCTTT. It is translated as CASSPGGGFTEAFF. Combining the CDR3 with reference TRBV18 and TRBJ1-1 gives the whole variable domain NAGVMQNPRHLVRRRGQEARLRCSPMKGHSHVYWYRQLPEEGLKFMVYLQKENIIDESGMPKERFSAEFPKEGPSILRIQQVVRGDSAAYFCASSPGGGFTEAFFGQGTRLTVV.